These 4 T cell receptor beta chains originate from one sample sequenced in a study of cytomegalovirus exposure and HLA in healthy donors. Primers included in the PCR were 60 Vbeta and 13 Jbeta primers. The table came from immunoSEQ multiplex PCR; TCRdb's copy has only in-frame clones and leaves some out. Of 150,000 to 200,000 clones listed, about four fifths were seen once; the top ten hold approximately 6.7%. Source material: PBMCs. The source is a man younger than 40 in good health and CMV-seropositive.

This chain connects TRBV5-1 to TRBJ2-1; 16 bases align to TRBD2. Germline CDR1 is SGHRS and CDR2 is YFSETQ. CDR3 size: 18 residues. The junction had 9 bases not matched to a gene; V was cut back by 4 bases and J by 5 bases. CDR3 residues: CASSTGLAGGPYDNEQFF. The DNA for the CDR3 is TGCGCCAGCAGCACGGGACTAGCGGGAGGGCCTTACGACAATGAGCAGTTCTTC.

This chain uses TRBV7-2 with TRBJ1-1; 7 bases line up with TRBD1. The CDR3 is made up of 15 amino acids. Trimming at V came to 5 bases and at J to 2 bases, leaving 8 bases not matched to a gene. From germline, CDR1 is SGHTA and CDR2 FQGNSA. The CDR3 spells CASSLRGRANTEAFF. The CDR3 bases are TGTGCCAGCAGCCTAAGGGGGCGGGCTAACACTGAAGCTTTCTTT.

The rearrangement uses TRBV7-2 and TRBJ2-5; 11 nucleotides line up with TRBD2. The CDR3 spans 16 residues. With 1 base clipped from V and 1 base from J, the junction kept 2 bases outside the gene matches. Germline assignment: CDR1 SGHTA and CDR2 FQGNSA. CDR3 sequence (DNA): TGTGCCAGCAGCTTAGTAGCGGGGGGGGCCCAAGAGACCCAGTACTTC. Translated: CASSLVAGGAQETQYF.

The CDR3 DNA follows: TGTGCCAGCAGCGTAGGGGGCGTTATATCTGGAAACACCATATATTTT. This gives the protein CASSVGGVISGNTIYF. This chain connects TRBV9 to TRBJ1-3, with D possibly TRBD1 on 5 matching bases. The germline gives CDR1 SGDLS, CDR2 YYNGEE. V gave up 0 bases and J gave up 1 base, with 11 bases separating them. The CDR3 runs 16 residues.